A single sample gave rise to the 8 T cell receptor beta chains below, sequenced in a study of shared clonotypes between healthy human individuals. Terminally differentiated effector memory CD45RA+ cells were left out of the naive CD8 fraction, which was CD45RO-negative and positively selected for CCR7. Some clones are missing from TCRdb's copy, which holds only in-frame ones; the method was immunoSEQ multiplex PCR. This sample has around 2,000,000 clones, with about 95% found just once. Sequencing was performed on naive CD8+ T cells sorted from blood. The receptors were gathered from a man aged 18 to 29 in good health.

This clone was seen just once. The DNA for the CDR3 is TGTGCCAGCAGTGATGGGGTTCGGGCGGGAGAGGCAACGTTCTTC. Protein sequence: CASSDGVRAGEATFF. V is TRBV2 and J is TRBJ2-1; TRBD2 aligns across 7 bases. The CDR3 sequence is 15 residues long. J lost 15 bases, V lost 3 bases, and 17 bases had no gene match. CDR1 SNHLY and CDR2 FYNNEI come from the germline V gene.

This sequence joins TRBV30 and TRBJ1-2; D call uncertain. V lost 1 base to trimming and J lost 0 bases, with 9 bases between them. The CDR3 sequence is 14 residues long. CDR1 and CDR2 (germline): GTSNPN, SVGIG (reference sequence). This chain's CDR3 is CAWSEVTANYGYTF. The DNA of the CDR3 is TGTGCCTGGAGTGAGGTGACTGCTAACTATGGCTACACCTTC.

The V call is TRBV5-1, the J call TRBJ2-7, with TRBD1 matching over 9 bases. V was pared by 2 bases and J by 7 bases, with 13 bases of the junction left unmatched. There are 16 residues in the CDR3. CDR1 is SGHRS and CDR2 is YFSETQ in the germline V gene. The CDR3 DNA sequence: TGCGCCAGCAGCTTATCCCACCGGGACAGGGACATGGAGCAGTACTTC. It yields the protein CASSLSHRDRDMEQYF.

The rearrangement joins TRBV5-1 to TRBJ2-1, with D uncertain. CDR1 is SGHRS and CDR2 is YFSETQ in the germline V gene. This CDR3 is 13 amino acids long. Trimming took 0 bases from V and 8 from J, leaving 9 bases between them. In nucleotides, the CDR3 is TGCGCCAGCAGCTTGGTTTCGGGCCATGAGCAGTTCTTC. Translated: CASSLVSGHEQFF.

The chain joins TRBV7-2 to TRBJ2-7, with a weak D call TRBD2 (5 bases). Deletions cut 5 bases from V and 4 bases from J, with 15 bases between. This CDR3 spans 14 amino acids. CDR1 is SGHTA, CDR2 FQGNSA, per germline. The CDR3 sequence is CASSPRATGYEQYF. In DNA, the CDR3 is TGTGCCAGCAGCCCGAGAGCAACGGGGTACGAGCAGTACTTC.

The chain joins TRBV19 to TRBJ1-2; TRBD1 matches 7 bases. Unmatched junction bases numbered 9, after V lost 5 bases and J lost 3 bases. The CDR3 runs to 15 residues. Germline V gives CDR1 LNHDA, CDR2 SQIVND (reference sequence). CDR3 DNA: TGTGCCAGTAGTCCCGACAGGGATTCATACTATGGCTACACCTTC. Protein: CASSPDRDSYYGYTF.

This chain connects TRBV5-4 to TRBJ1-1; maybe TRBD1 (5 bases). This CDR3 has 15 residues. The ends were cut back, 8 bases at V and 2 bases at J, with 19 bases in the middle. CDR1 is SGHNT, CDR2 YYREEE, per germline (reference sequence). DNA of the CDR3: TGTGCCAGTGCCCAGGACACTGACACTAACACTGAAGCTTTCTTT. This gives the protein CASAQDTDTNTEAFF.

The chain couples TRBV19 to TRBJ2-5; TRBD2 matches at 11 bases. The germline V gene encodes CDR1 LNHDA and CDR2 SQIVND (reference sequence). This CDR3 is 18 amino acids long. V was pared by 5 bases and J by 1 base, with 12 bases of the junction left unmatched. The CDR3 sequence is CASSAGTSGSDPQETQYF. The CDR3 nucleotides are TGTGCCAGTAGTGCTGGGACTAGCGGAAGTGATCCCCAAGAGACCCAGTACTTC.